Sequencing of this T cell receptor (beta chain) was carried out in a study of blood T cell repertoires in COVID-19. About the research overall: The United States, Italy and Spain were the sources of the acute and convalescent COVID-19 samples. From T cells, B-cell-depleted T cells, or PBMCs came the material, which was cDNA or gDNA.

In the original workflow: The assay estimated nucleated cells by amplifying reference gene primers. Libraries were prepared by immunoSEQ multiplex PCR; TCRdb keeps only in-frame clonotypes and omits some of them. That table supplies the V and J calls and clone size; D and trimming were determined from the DNA. The sample holds 93,000 or so clones; roughly 82% are singletons and the top ten take approximately 12%. This CDR3 is built from 14 residues. V was cut by 5 bases and J by 0 bases, with 7 bases left in between. The germline V gene has CDR1 SGHVS and CDR2 FQNEAQ. The material sequenced was peripheral blood. This chain links TRBV7-8 with TRBJ2-2, with D unclear. This clonotype originated in a human donor in a cohort sampled during active COVID-19. CDR3 in DNA: TGTGCCAGCAGCAAACAGCCGAACACCGGGGAGCTGTTTTTT. It encodes CASSKQPNTGELFF. Complete variable domain (other parts from reference TRBV7-8 and TRBJ2-2): GAGVSQSPRYKVAKRGQDVALRCDPISGHVSLFWYQQALGQGPEFLTYFQNEAQLDKSGLPSDRFFAERPEGSVSTLKIQRTQQEDSAVYLCASSKQPNTGELFFGEGSRLTVL.